Listed here are 30 T cell receptor beta chains from one sample, sequenced in a study of regulatory T cells in long-lasting Graves disease. Assembly of TCR beta libraries relied on iRepertoire HTBI primers together with Arm-PCR of CDR3 regions. MiXCR was run by TCRdb on the multiplex PCR reads, yielding one entry per CDR3 protein. This table holds some 400,000 distinct CDR3 sequences, 15% found once. Described time point: newly diagnosed GD, antithyroid drugs for less than 3 months. TCR sequences were obtained from RNA taken from PBMCs. The sample was also linked to a second study, of T cells in Graves' hyperthyroidism and ophthalmopathy.

The specimen comprised peripheral blood mononuclear cells (PBMCs), sampled at new diagnosis, from a patient treated with antithyroid drugs. These receptors all come from a woman aged 25 to 39 with Graves disease.

This clonotype appeared many times. The chain combines TRBV2 with TRBJ1-1, with 9 bases that match TRBD1. The CDR3 is made up of 16 amino acids. The junction had 9 bases not matched to a gene; V was cut back by 6 bases and J by 1 base. Germline V gene sequence: CDR1 SNHLY, CDR2 FYNNEI. The CDR3 sequence is CASRADRGGSNTEAFF. The DNA for the CDR3 is TGTGCCAGCAGAGCGGACAGGGGCGGATCGAACACTGAAGCTTTCTTT.

This clonotype was detected many times. The gene calls are TRBV6-2 or TRBV6-3 and TRBJ2-5; 8 nucleotides agree with TRBD1. J was trimmed by 0 bases and V by 0 bases; bases with no gene match: 3. Germline lookup yields CDR1 MNHEY and CDR2 SVGEGT. CDR3 length: 16 residues. In DNA, the CDR3 is TGTGCCAGCAGTTACTCGACAGGGGCATACCAAGAGACCCAGTACTTC. Its translation: CASSYSTGAYQETQYF.

This clonotype was counted at least ten times. The rearrangement joins TRBV3-1 to TRBJ2-5; D tentatively reads TRBD1 or TRBD2 (5 bases each). This CDR3 has 13 amino acids. Per germline, CDR1 LGHDT and CDR2 YNNKEL (reference sequence). Trimming stripped 6 bases from V and 5 bases from J, with 13 bases between. This chain's CDR3 is CASRSGAWETQYF. The CDR3 bases are TGTGCCAGCAGGTCCGGGGCCTGGGAGACCCAGTACTTC.

The table lists this clonotype with many counts. This chain uses TRBV5-1 with TRBJ1-2; 9 bases are shared with TRBD1. Germline V lookup: CDR1 SGHRS, CDR2 YFSETQ. This CDR3 is built from 18 residues. V trimming: 0 bases; J trimming: 2 bases; junction bases outside the gene matches: 11. The CDR3 DNA reads as TGCGCCAGCAGCTTGGCCGAGGTCCCGGGACAGGGAAACTATGGCTACACCTTC. This translates into CASSLAEVPGQGNYGYTF.

The chain combines TRBV7-9 with TRBJ2-1, with D perhaps TRBD1 or TRBD2 (6 bases each). This CDR3 spans 13 amino acids. Between the trimmed V and J ends, which lost 10 bases and 5 bases, there was a span of 15 bases. Looked up from germline, CDR1 is SEHNR and CDR2 is FQNEAQ (reference sequence). In DNA, the CDR3 is TGTGCCACCGGCGGGACATATAACAATGAGCAGTTCTTC. It is translated as CATGGTYNNEQFF.

This clonotype was counted at least ten times. The CDR3 DNA reads as TGTGCCAGCAGTTTCGGGACAGGGGGCGACCAGCATTTT. Encoded protein: CASSFGTGGDQHF. The gene calls are TRBV27 and TRBJ1-5; 12 bases line up with TRBD1. The CDR3 has 13 amino acids. Looked up from germline, CDR1 is MNHEY and CDR2 is SMNVEV (reference sequence). Unmatched junction bases numbered 3, after V lost 3 bases and J lost 12 bases.

This clonotype was counted a few times. CDR3 sequence (DNA): TGCAGCGTTAGCAGGGGGGAAACCTACGAGCAGTACTTC. This encodes CSVSRGETYEQYF. This chain connects TRBV29-1 to TRBJ2-7; D may be TRBD1 (7 bases). Trimming pared 5 bases from V and 2 bases from J, leaving 13 bases between. The germline CDR1 and CDR2 sequences are SQVTM and ANQGSEA. The CDR3 is 13 residues long.

This clonotype was counted at least ten times. The rearrangement joins TRBV9 to TRBJ2-4; 7 bases match TRBD2. Germline V gene lookup returns CDR1 SGDLS and CDR2 YYNGEE. The CDR3 loop spans 18 amino acids. The J segment lost 1 base and the V segment lost 0 bases, leaving 10 bases of the junction unmatched. CDR3 in DNA: TGTGCCAGCAGCGTAGATGGGAGGGCCCCCGGGGCCAAAAACATTCAGTACTTC. It encodes CASSVDGRAPGAKNIQYF.

This clonotype was seen at least ten times. V is TRBV6-5 and J is TRBJ2-3; D might be TRBD2 (5 bases). V shed 4 bases and J shed 4 bases, with 9 bases lying between them. Germline CDR1 MNHEY, CDR2 SVGAGI. The CDR3 extends over 13 amino acids. The CDR3 loop reads CASSLGSSDTQYF. CDR3 DNA: TGTGCCAGCAGTTTGGGGAGTTCAGATACGCAGTATTTT.

The chain has TRBV24-1 and TRBJ2-5; tentatively, D is TRBD2 (6 bases). The V and J ends lost 0 bases and 5 bases respectively, with 9 bases between them. CDR3 size: 14 residues. Germline CDR1 reads KGHDR; CDR2 reads SFDVKD. The chain's CDR3 is CATSDLGSGETQYF. CDR3 DNA: TGTGCCACCAGTGATTTGGGGAGCGGGGAGACCCAGTACTTC.

In its sample, this clonotype was seen many times. The chain uses TRBV20-1 and TRBJ2-1; D remains unclear. V was clipped by 3 bases and J by 6 bases, with 9 bases between them. The CDR3 runs to 12 residues. Per germline, CDR1 DFQATT and CDR2 SNEGSKA (reference sequence). Here the CDR3 DNA reads TGCAGTGCTAGCCCAAATACCAATGAGCAGTTCTTC. Translation gives CSASPNTNEQFF.

This clonotype was picked up many times. The chain is built from TRBV27 and TRBJ1-1; no clear D gene. This CDR3 is built from 14 residues. The V gene's germline CDR1 is MNHEY and CDR2 SMNVEV (reference sequence). The V end was cut by 7 bases, the J end by 0 bases, with 12 bases between. This CDR3 reads CASTLGGMNTEAFF. The CDR3 nucleotides read TGTGCCAGCACATTAGGAGGTATGAACACTGAAGCTTTCTTT.

The CDR3 DNA is TGTGCCAGCAGCGCAGGGGGGGGTGAGGCTTTCTTT. Translating gives CASSAGGGEAFF. The chain employs TRBV9 and TRBJ1-1, with TRBD1 matching over 7 bases. J was trimmed by 11 bases and V by 3 bases; bases with no gene match: 7. Germline loops: CDR1 SGDLS, CDR2 YYNGEE. The CDR3 sequence is 12 residues long.

This clonotype was counted at least ten times. The chain links TRBV11-2 to TRBJ2-1; D not certain. CDR3 length: 14 amino acids. The V end was cut by 1 base, the J end by 4 bases, with 8 bases between. Germline CDR1 is SGHAT and CDR2 is FQNNGV. This chain's CDR3 is CASSLVWGYNEQFF. In DNA form, the CDR3 reads TGTGCCAGCAGCTTAGTCTGGGGATACAATGAGCAGTTCTTC.

J is TRBJ2-7 and V is TRBV7-3, with TRBD2 identical over 7 bases. The DNA end is a closer match to TRBJ2-3, so the J assignment may be wrong. CDR3 length: 13 amino acids. CDR1 and CDR2 from the germline V gene are SGHTA and FQGTGA. The CDR3, as DNA: TGTGCCAGCAGCTCAGCGGGATGGGATACGCAGTATTTT. Translation: CASSSAGWDTQYF.

This clonotype came up many times. The gene calls are TRBV20-1 and TRBJ2-7; weak D call: TRBD2 (5 bases). The CDR3 contains 14 residues. V shed 3 bases and J shed 1 base, with 13 bases lying between them. Germline CDR1 and CDR2: DFQATT and SNEGSKA (reference sequence). The CDR3 reads CSASPGLLSYEQYF. The CDR3 nucleotides read TGCAGTGCTAGCCCTGGACTCCTTTCCTACGAGCAGTACTTC.

The J gene is TRBJ1-3, the V gene TRBV11-1; D is undetermined. CDR1 is SGHAT and CDR2 is FQDESV in the germline V gene (reference sequence). The CDR3 loop spans 15 amino acids. V lost 0 bases and J lost 4, with 10 bases in between. The CDR3 region is CASSLARGPGNTIYF. CDR3 DNA sequence: TGTGCCAGCAGCTTAGCGCGCGGGCCCGGAAACACCATATATTTT.

This clonotype was counted ten times or more. V is TRBV6-1 and J is TRBJ1-4, with D unclear. There are 13 residues in the CDR3. Germline CDR1 is MNHNS and CDR2 is SASEGT. V lost 5 bases and J 10 bases, leaving 14 bases between the germline ends. The CDR3 spells CASSPDPLGKLFF. The CDR3 DNA reads as TGTGCCAGCAGTCCTGACCCCCTAGGAAAACTGTTTTTT.

This clonotype was seen repeatedly, ten times or more. Relative to the germline gene, one junction end is altered; a read error may explain this. The V call is TRBV10-1, the J call TRBJ2-1; D may be TRBD1 or TRBD2 (5 bases each). The length of the CDR3 is 15 residues. The germline CDR1 and CDR2 sequences are WNHNN and SYGVQD (reference sequence). The CDR3 DNA reads TGCGCCAGCAGCGAGTCGGGGCAAATCTACAATGAGCAGTTCTTC. Residues: CASSESGQIYNEQFF.

This clonotype was seen ten or more times. V is TRBV20-1 and J is TRBJ2-7, with 10 bases fitting TRBD1. Germline CDR1 DFQATT, CDR2 SNEGSKA (reference sequence). J gave up 3 bases and V 4 bases, and 21 bases lay outside the gene matches. The CDR3 has 19 amino acids. The CDR3 loop is CSATRDLRDRGVSDYEQYF. Here the CDR3 DNA reads TGCAGTGCTACCAGGGACCTCCGGGACAGGGGCGTAAGTGACTACGAGCAGTACTTC.

This clonotype was observed a handful of times. The CDR3 DNA is TGTGCCAGTCGACTAGCGGGAGGGCAGGCCTACAATGAGCAGTTCTTC. Protein sequence: CASRLAGGQAYNEQFF. The V gene is TRBV27, the J gene TRBJ2-1, with 14 bases aligning to TRBD2. CDR1 MNHEY and CDR2 SMNVEV come from the germline V gene (reference sequence). The ends lost 9 bases at V and 2 bases at J; junction bases unmatched: 6. CDR3 length equals 16 residues.

This clonotype was seen ten or more times. The gene calls are TRBV28 and TRBJ1-5; maybe TRBD1 (6 bases). CDR1 is MDHEN and CDR2 is SYDVKM in the germline V gene. V dropped 2 bases and J dropped 5 bases, with 10 bases sitting between them. The CDR3 has 14 residues. The DNA for the CDR3 is TGTGCCAGCAGTTTAAGCGGGGGGCATCAGCCCCAGCATTTT. Its protein is CASSLSGGHQPQHF.

This clonotype was seen at least ten times. The chain has TRBV12-3 or TRBV12-4 and TRBJ1-1, with D hard to call. The CDR3 is made up of 11 amino acids. Deletions cut 5 bases from V and 7 bases from J, with 8 bases between. The CDR3 bases are TGTGCCAGCAGTGAATACGGTGAAGCTTTCTTT. Translation: CASSEYGEAFF.

J is TRBJ1-4 and V is TRBV28; TRBD1 agrees at 8 bases. CDR1 is MDHEN and CDR2 is SYDVKM in the germline V gene. The CDR3 consists of 15 residues. After removal of 5 bases from V and 8 bases from J, the junction contained 10 bases not matched to a gene. The CDR3 reads CASSPTDRAWEKLFF. In DNA form, the CDR3 reads TGTGCCAGCAGTCCCACGGACAGGGCGTGGGAAAAACTGTTTTTT.

The chain links TRBV19 to TRBJ2-3, with D hard to call. Germline V CDR1 and CDR2: LNHDA, SQIVND (reference sequence). The CDR3 is 12 residues long. V lost 3 bases to trimming and J lost 5 bases, with 6 bases between them. CDR3 sequence (DNA): TGTGCCAGTAGTATGGGAAAAGATACGCAGTATTTT. Protein sequence: CASSMGKDTQYF. The complete variable domain, with remaining parts taken from reference TRBV19 and TRBJ2-3, reads DGGITQSPKYLFRKEGQNVTLSCEQNLNHDAMYWYRQDPGQGLRLIYYSQIVNDFQKGDIAEGYSVSREKKESFPLTVTSAQKNPTAFYLCASSMGKDTQYFGPGTRLTVL.

To note about this clonotype: A clone one base away is much larger, so this may be a read error. The CDR3 does not end in the conserved phenylalanine or tryptophan, so this is likely a read error. The V call is TRBV24-1, the J call TRBJ2-7; TRBD1 matches 9 bases. The junction had 4 bases not matched to a gene; V was cut back by 4 bases and J by 4 bases. Germline V gives CDR1 KGHDR, CDR2 SFDVKD. This CDR3 is built from 14 residues. CDR3 sequence: CATSESGTGYEQYL. In DNA form, the CDR3 reads TGTGCCACCAGTGAGTCCGGGACAGGGTACGAGCAGTACCTC.

Notes on this clonotype: At one boundary the junction diverges from the germline segment, which might be a read error. This chain links TRBV7-7 with TRBJ2-2; the match to TRBD2 covers 14 bases. The CDR3 loop spans 16 amino acids. The germline V gene has CDR1 SSHAT and CDR2 FNYEAQ (reference sequence). The CDR3 sequence is CASSQTSGRDTGELFF. The CDR3 region has the DNA TGTGCTAGCAGCCAGACTAGCGGGAGGGACACCGGGGAGCTGTTTTTT.

This chain links TRBV7-9 with TRBJ1-4; TRBD1 matches at 8 bases. V lost 5 bases to trimming and J lost 8 bases; unmatched junction nucleotides: 7. CDR1 and CDR2 from the germline V gene are SEHNR and FQNEAQ (reference sequence). This CDR3 spans 14 amino acids. For the CDR3, the DNA is TGTGCCAGCAGCCCAGGGGGCTCGGCGGAAAAACTGTTTTTT. It specifies CASSPGGSAEKLFF. Based on the CDR3 plus reference TRBV7-9 and TRBJ1-4, the full variable domain is DTGVSQNPRHKITKRGQNVTFRCDPISEHNRLYWYRQTLGQGPEFLTYFQNEAQLEKSRLLSDRFSAERPKGSFSTLEIQRTEQGDSAMYLCASSPGGSAEKLFFGSGTQLSVL.

This clonotype was detected a few times. V usage is TRBV7-3 and J usage is TRBJ2-2; D perhaps matches TRBD2 (6 bases). CDR1 and CDR2 from the germline V gene are SGHTA and FQGTGA. With 5 bases removed from V and 1 base from J, the gap between germline ends came to 11 bases. The CDR3 covers 15 residues. The CDR3 sequence: CASSRGLRNTGELFF. For the CDR3, the DNA is TGTGCCAGCAGCCGGGGACTGAGGAACACCGGGGAGCTGTTTTTT.

This chain connects TRBV14 to TRBJ2-4; TRBD1 might be the D (7 bases). V was trimmed by 4 bases and J by 0 bases, leaving 19 bases between them. CDR1 is SGHDN and CDR2 is FVKESK in the germline V gene. The CDR3 has 18 amino acids. Here the CDR3 DNA reads TGTGCCAGCAGCCTCGGACAGGTGGAGGGACTAGCCAAAAACATTCAGTACTTC. This gives the protein CASSLGQVEGLAKNIQYF.